This entry features one TCR beta chain sequence. This specimen belongs to a study of blood T cell repertoires in COVID-19. About the research overall: Sample material is recorded as cDNA or gDNA derived from T cells, B-cell-depleted T cells, or PBMCs.

Original handling: From reference gene primer amplification, estimates of nucleated cell counts were derived. The protocol was immunoSEQ multiplex PCR, while the TCRdb copy is restricted to in-frame clones and leaves out a portion. The V and J calls and clone size were taken over from that table, and D and trimming were inferred from the DNA. The data contain approximately 58,000 clones, around nine tenths of them seen just once; the ten biggest clones take up about 3%. Germline-derived CDR1 and CDR2 are MNHNS and SASEGT. Trimming removed 2 bases from V and 0 bases from J, with 14 bases in between. CDR3 length: 17 amino acids.

The chain employs TRBV6-1 and TRBJ2-4, with D possibly TRBD1 on 6 matching bases. This clonotype was sampled from a human donor in a cohort sampled during active COVID-19. Sample: peripheral blood. CDR3 sequence: CASSERGWSLAKNIQYF. The CDR3 DNA reads TGTGCCAGCAGTGAAAGGGGGTGGTCTCTAGCCAAAAACATTCAGTACTTC.